This TCR beta chain was documented in a study of blood T cell repertoires in COVID-19. Assay used: immunoSEQ multiplex PCR; TCRdb lists only in-frame clones, some missing. The table includes roughly 290,000 clones, over 75% detected once. Germline loops: CDR1 SGHRS, CDR2 YFSETQ. V lost 4 bases and J 7 bases, leaving 23 bases between the germline ends. The CDR3 length is 16 residues. Specimen: PBMCs or T cells enriched from blood (not recorded which). The TCR comes from a man aged 30 to 45 who had recovered from COVID-19. The chain recombines TRBV5-1 with TRBJ1-2; D perhaps matches TRBD1 (6 bases). CDR3 DNA sequence: TGCGCCAGCAGCCCATGGGGGCAGCAACTAGTCTCTGGCTACACCTTC. Its translation: CASSPWGQQLVSGYTF.